A selection of T cell receptor beta chains follows, all from one sample in a study of tumor and adjacent non-tumor tissue in lung cancer. TCRdb ran MiXCR on the multiplex PCR reads and lists one entry per CDR3 protein. The repertoire holds 90,000 to 100,000 distinct CDR3 sequences, with 80% as singletons. The sequencing input was distant non-tumor lung tissue. The receptors were sampled from a man between 60 and 75 years old with small cell lung cancer. Both conserved end residues are part of each CDR3. Each record gives: V gene, clone size, D gene, J gene, CDR3 length, CDR3 protein. D genes are given only for firm matches. Expanded clones get a size class; other rows say once, few or many, or leave the size out.

v_call: TRBV11-3
clone_size: once
d_call: TRBD2
j_call: TRBJ2-1
cdr3_length: 13
cdr3_aa: CASSFGLGDEQFF

v_call: TRBV11-3
clone_size: NA
d_call: TRBD2
j_call: TRBJ2-2
cdr3_length: 19
cdr3_aa: CANSRDDTRLAGRTWELFF

v_call: TRBV29-1
clone_size: NA
d_call: NA
j_call: TRBJ2-7
cdr3_length: 12
cdr3_aa: CRARDTSYDHYF

v_call: TRBV6-2/TRBV6-3
clone_size: NA
d_call: NA
j_call: TRBJ2-1
cdr3_length: 13
cdr3_aa: CASGTGPNSVQFF

v_call: TRBV6-5
clone_size: many
d_call: TRBD2
j_call: TRBJ2-7
cdr3_length: 16
cdr3_aa: CASSYTSGAVKYEQYF

v_call: TRBV5-4
clone_size: NA
d_call: NA
j_call: TRBJ2-2
cdr3_length: 15
cdr3_aa: CASSLLDRSSGDLFF

v_call: TRBV4-1
clone_size: NA
d_call: NA
j_call: TRBJ1-5
cdr3_length: 16
cdr3_aa: CASSQDQGRCNQPQHF

v_call: TRBV20-1
clone_size: NA
d_call: TRBD2
j_call: TRBJ2-1
cdr3_length: 18
cdr3_aa: CDAKRLAGAGSSYNEQFF

v_call: TRBV4-2
clone_size: NA
d_call: NA
j_call: TRBJ2-3
cdr3_length: 14
cdr3_aa: CASRGGAREDTQYF

v_call: TRBV10-3
clone_size: NA
d_call: NA
j_call: TRBJ2-2
cdr3_length: 15
cdr3_aa: CAISGTIGNTGELFF

v_call: TRBV10-3
clone_size: NA
d_call: NA
j_call: TRBJ2-1
cdr3_length: 12
cdr3_aa: CATSGVAVEQFF

v_call: TRBV6-5
clone_size: NA
d_call: TRBD1
j_call: TRBJ2-5
cdr3_length: 17
cdr3_aa: CASRPRQGRTLRETQYF